This TCR beta chain comes out of a study of blood T cells in healthy people across ages. Overall study context: Researchers report that template switching captured about one barcoded beta molecule per two T cells.

This clonotype was seen more than once but under ten times. Antigen unknown. Then a second PCR, running about 6 to 11 cycles, was carried out with a sample-barcoded 5' primer and a J-beta primer mix. One entry per CDR3 protein results from TCRdb running MiXCR on the 5' RACE reads. This table has 550,000 to 600,000 distinct CDR3 sequences, about 25% appearing once. Ranging in age from roughly 6 to 90, the donors were healthy Caucasian individuals from Russia. Study-wide findings and caveats: When set beside aged donors, long-lived donors presented more naive CD4+ cells and higher diversity. Per-million-T-cell TCR beta diversity fell roughly linearly with age.

The sample was blood. The TCR comes from a woman between 70 and 85 years old in good health.

The CDR3 loop is CASTVWGPSEAFF. CDR3 nucleotide sequence: TGTGCCAGCACCGTGTGGGGGCCCTCTGAAGCTTTCTTT. This chain links TRBV12-3 or TRBV12-4 with TRBJ1-1, with D possibly TRBD1 on 6 matching bases. V was shortened by 7 bases and J by 6 bases, with 15 bases between the two germline ends. The CDR3 sequence is 13 residues long.